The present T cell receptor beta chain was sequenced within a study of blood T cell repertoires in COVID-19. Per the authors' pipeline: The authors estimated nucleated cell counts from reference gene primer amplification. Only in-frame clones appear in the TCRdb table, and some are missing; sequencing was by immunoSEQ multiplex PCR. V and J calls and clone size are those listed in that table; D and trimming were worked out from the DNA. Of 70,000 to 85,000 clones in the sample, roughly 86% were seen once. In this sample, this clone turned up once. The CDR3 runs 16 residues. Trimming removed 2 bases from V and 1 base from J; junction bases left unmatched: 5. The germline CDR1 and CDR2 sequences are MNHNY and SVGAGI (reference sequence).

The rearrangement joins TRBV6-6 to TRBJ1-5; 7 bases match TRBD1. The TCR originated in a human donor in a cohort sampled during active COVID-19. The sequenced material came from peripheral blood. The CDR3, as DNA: TGTGCCAGCAGTTACCGACAGGGAGAAAGCAATCAGCCCCAGCATTTT. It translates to CASSYRQGESNQPQHF.